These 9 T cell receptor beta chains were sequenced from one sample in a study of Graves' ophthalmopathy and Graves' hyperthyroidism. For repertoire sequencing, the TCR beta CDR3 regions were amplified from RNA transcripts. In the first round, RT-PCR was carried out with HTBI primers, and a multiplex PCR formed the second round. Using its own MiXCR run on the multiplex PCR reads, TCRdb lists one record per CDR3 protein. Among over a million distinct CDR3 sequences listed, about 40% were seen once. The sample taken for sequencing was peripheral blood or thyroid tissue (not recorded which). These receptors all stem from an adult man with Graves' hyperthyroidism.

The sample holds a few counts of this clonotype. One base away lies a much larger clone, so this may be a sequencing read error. Written as DNA, the CDR3 is TGTGCCAGCAGCTGGACAGGGGATGGGCAGACCCAGTACTTC. The encoded protein is CASSWTGDGQTQYF. J is TRBJ2-5 and V is TRBV7-2, with TRBD1 matching over 9 bases. The germline gives CDR1 SGHTA, CDR2 FQGNSA. The CDR3 totals 14 residues. The V and J ends lost 4 bases and 6 bases, in that order; junction bases with no gene match: 6.

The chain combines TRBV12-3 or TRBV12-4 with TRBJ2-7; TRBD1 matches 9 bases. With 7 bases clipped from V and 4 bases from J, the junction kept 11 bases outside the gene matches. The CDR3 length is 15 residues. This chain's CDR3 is CASTPRGTGIYEQYF. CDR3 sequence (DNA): TGTGCCAGCACCCCAAGGGGGACAGGGATATACGAGCAGTACTTC.

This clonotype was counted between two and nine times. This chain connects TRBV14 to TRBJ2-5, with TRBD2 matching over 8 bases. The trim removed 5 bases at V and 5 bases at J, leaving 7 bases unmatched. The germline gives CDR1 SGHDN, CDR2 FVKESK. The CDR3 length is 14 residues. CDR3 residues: CASSYLAGSETQYF. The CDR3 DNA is TGTGCCAGCAGCTACCTAGCGGGCAGTGAGACCCAGTACTTC.

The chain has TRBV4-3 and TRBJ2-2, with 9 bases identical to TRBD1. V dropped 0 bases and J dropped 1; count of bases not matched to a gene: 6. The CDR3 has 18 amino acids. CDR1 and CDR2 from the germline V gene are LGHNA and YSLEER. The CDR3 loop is CASSQETGGVENTGELFF. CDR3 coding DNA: TGCGCCAGCAGCCAAGAAACAGGGGGCGTTGAGAACACCGGGGAGCTGTTTTTT.

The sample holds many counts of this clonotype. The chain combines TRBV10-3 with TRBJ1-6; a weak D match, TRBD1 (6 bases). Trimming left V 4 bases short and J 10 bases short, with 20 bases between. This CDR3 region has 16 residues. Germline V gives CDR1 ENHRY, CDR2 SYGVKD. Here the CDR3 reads CAISGGGPTEGSPLHF. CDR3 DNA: TGTGCCATCAGTGGAGGGGGACCAACGGAGGGATCACCCCTCCACTTT.

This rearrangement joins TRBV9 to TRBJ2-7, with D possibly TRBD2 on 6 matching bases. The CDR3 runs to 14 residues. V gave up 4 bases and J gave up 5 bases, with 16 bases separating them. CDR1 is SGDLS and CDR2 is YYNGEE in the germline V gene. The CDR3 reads CASSPDTGVDEQYF. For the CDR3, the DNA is TGTGCCAGCAGCCCTGACACGGGGGTTGACGAGCAGTACTTC.

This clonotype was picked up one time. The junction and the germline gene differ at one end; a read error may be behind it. The CDR3 loop is CTTSDRTTDTQYF. Here the CDR3 DNA reads TGTACCACCAGTGACCGGACCACAGATACGCAGTATTTT. The rearrangement uses TRBV24-1 and TRBJ2-3; D call uncertain. Germline lookup yields CDR1 KGHDR and CDR2 SFDVKD. The CDR3 has 13 amino acids.

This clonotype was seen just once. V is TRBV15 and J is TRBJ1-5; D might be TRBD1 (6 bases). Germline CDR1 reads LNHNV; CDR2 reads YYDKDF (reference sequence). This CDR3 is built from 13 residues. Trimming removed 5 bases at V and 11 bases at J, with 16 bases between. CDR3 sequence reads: CATSETGGETQHF. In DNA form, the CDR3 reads TGTGCCACCAGCGAGACAGGTGGAGAGACCCAGCATTTT.

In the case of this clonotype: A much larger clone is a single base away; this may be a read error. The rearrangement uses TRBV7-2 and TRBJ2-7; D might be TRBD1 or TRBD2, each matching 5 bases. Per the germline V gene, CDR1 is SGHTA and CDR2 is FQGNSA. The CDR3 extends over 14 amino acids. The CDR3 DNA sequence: TGTGCCAGCAGCTCGTTAAGGGGCGACTACGAGCGGTACTTC. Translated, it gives CASSSLRGDYERYF.